This TCR beta chain was documented in a study of Graves' ophthalmopathy and Graves' hyperthyroidism. Study-wide points: In blood appeared most of the expanded thyroid clonotypes whose frequency exceeded 0.001.

Amplification of TCR beta CDR3 regions used RNA transcripts. The first round was an RT-PCR with HTBI primers, and the second round was a multiplex PCR. MiXCR, applied by TCRdb to the multiplex PCR reads, yields one record per CDR3 protein. The sample carries 300,000 to 400,000 distinct CDR3 sequences, roughly 17% recorded once. Germline lookup yields CDR1 KGHSH and CDR2 LQKENI. The V end lost 3 bases, the J end lost 0 bases, and 9 bases lay between the germline ends. This CDR3 spans 15 amino acids. This clonotype was counted at least ten times. Its antigen is unidentified. Sequencing input: peripheral blood. V gene TRBV18 combines with J gene TRBJ2-1; D is undetermined. This clonotype was sampled from an adult man with Graves' ophthalmopathy. As DNA, the CDR3 is TGTGCCAGCTCACCCTCTCCTAGCTCCTACAATGAGCAGTTCTTC. Its protein is CASSPSPSSYNEQFF.